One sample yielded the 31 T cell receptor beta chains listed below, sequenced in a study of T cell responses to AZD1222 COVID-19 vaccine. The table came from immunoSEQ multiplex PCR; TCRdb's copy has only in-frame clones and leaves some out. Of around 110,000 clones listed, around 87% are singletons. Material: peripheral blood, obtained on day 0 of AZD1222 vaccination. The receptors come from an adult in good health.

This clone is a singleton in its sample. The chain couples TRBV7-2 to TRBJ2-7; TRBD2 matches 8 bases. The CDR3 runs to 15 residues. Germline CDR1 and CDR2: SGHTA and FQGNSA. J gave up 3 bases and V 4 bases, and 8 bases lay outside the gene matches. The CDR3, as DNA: TGTGCCAGCAGCTCGCCCGGGGGGGCGATCTACGAGCAGTACTTC. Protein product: CASSSPGGAIYEQYF.

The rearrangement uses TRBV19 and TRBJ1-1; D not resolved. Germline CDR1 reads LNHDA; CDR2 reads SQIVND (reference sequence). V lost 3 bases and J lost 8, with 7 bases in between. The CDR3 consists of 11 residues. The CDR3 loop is CASSIRREAFF. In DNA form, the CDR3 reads TGTGCCAGTAGTATTAGGCGCGAAGCTTTCTTT.

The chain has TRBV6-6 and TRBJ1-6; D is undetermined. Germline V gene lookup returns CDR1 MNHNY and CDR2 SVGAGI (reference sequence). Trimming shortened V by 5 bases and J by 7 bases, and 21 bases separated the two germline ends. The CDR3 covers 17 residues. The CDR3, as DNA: TGTGCCAGCAGTCGTCAGACACTTTCTTCGAGGAATTCACCCCTCCACTTT. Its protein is CASSRQTLSSRNSPLHF.

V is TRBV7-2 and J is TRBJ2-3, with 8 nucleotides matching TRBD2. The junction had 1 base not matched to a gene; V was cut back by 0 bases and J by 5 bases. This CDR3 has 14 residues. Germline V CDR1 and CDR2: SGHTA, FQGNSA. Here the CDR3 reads CASSLAREVDTQYF. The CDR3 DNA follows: TGTGCCAGCAGCTTAGCGCGGGAGGTAGATACGCAGTATTTT.

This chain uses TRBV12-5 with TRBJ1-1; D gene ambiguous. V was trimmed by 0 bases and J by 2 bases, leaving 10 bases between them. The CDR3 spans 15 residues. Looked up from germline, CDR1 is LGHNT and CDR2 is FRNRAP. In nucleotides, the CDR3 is TGTGCTAGTGGTTTGGTGGGTGGGCGCAACACTGAAGCTTTCTTT. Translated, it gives CASGLVGGRNTEAFF.

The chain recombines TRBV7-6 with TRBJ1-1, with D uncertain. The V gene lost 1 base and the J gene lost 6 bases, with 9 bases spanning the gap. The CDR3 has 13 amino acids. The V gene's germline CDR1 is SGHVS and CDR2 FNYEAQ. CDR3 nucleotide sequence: TGTGCCAGCAGCTTAGTGGGCAGTCCTGAAGCTTTCTTT. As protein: CASSLVGSPEAFF.

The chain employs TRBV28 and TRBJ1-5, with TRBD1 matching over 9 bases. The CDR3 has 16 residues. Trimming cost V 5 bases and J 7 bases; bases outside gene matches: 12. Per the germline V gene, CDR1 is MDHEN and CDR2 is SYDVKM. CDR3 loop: CASSPVPGQGVQPQHF. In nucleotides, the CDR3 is TGTGCCAGCAGTCCCGTCCCGGGACAGGGAGTGCAGCCCCAGCATTTT.

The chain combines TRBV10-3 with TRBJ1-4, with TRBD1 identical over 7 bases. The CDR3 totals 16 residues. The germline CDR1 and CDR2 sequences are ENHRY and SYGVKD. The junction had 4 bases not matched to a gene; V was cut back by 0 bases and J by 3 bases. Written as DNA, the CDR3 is TGTGCCATCAGTGAGTCACAGGGGAGGGCTAATGAAAAACTGTTTTTT. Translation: CAISESQGRANEKLFF.

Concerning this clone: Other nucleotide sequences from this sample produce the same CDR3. The CDR3 DNA follows: TGTGCCAGCAGCTTAGCGGGATCTGCCTACGAGCAGTACTTC. Its translation: CASSLAGSAYEQYF. The chain employs TRBV7-2 and TRBJ2-7; no definite D call. V was pared by 0 bases and J by 2 bases, with 8 bases between. The CDR3 is 14 residues long. Germline V gives CDR1 SGHTA, CDR2 FQGNSA.

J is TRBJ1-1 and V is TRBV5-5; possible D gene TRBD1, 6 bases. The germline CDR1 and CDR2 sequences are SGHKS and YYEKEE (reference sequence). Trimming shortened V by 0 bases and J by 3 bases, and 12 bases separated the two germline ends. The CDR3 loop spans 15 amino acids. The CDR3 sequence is CASSLAGAGDTEAFF. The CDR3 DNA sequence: TGTGCCAGCAGCTTGGCCGGGGCAGGGGACACTGAAGCTTTCTTT. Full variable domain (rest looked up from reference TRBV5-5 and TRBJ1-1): DAGVTQSPTHLIKTRGQQVTLRCSPISGHKSVSWYQQVLGQGPQFIFQYYEKEERGRGNFPDRFSARQFPNYSSELNVNALLLGDSALYLCASSLAGAGDTEAFFGQGTRLTVV.

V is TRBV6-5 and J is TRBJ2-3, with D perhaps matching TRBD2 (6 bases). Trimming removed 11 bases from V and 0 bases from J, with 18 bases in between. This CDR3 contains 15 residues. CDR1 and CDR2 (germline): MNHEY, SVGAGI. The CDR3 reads CAAKRDLTSTDTQYF. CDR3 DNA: TGTGCCGCAAAACGGGACTTGACTAGCACAGATACGCAGTATTTT.

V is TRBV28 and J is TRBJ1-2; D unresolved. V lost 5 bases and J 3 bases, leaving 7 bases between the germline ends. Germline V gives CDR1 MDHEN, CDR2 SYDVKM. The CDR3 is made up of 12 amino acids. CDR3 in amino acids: CASSPLDYGYTF. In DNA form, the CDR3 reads TGTGCCAGCAGTCCCCTTGACTATGGCTACACCTTC.

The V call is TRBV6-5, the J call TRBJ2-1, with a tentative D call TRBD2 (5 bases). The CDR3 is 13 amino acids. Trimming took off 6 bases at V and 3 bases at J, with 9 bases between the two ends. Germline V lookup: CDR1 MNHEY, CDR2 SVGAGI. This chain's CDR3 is CASSSGDYNEQFF. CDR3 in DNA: TGTGCCAGCAGCTCCGGGGACTACAATGAGCAGTTCTTC.

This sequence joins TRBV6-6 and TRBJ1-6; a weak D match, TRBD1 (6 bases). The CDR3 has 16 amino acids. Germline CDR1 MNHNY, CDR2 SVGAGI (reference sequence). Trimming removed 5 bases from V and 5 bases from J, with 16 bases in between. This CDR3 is CASSRGWDTNNSPLHF. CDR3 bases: TGTGCCAGCAGTCGAGGGTGGGACACCAATAATTCACCCCTCCACTTT.

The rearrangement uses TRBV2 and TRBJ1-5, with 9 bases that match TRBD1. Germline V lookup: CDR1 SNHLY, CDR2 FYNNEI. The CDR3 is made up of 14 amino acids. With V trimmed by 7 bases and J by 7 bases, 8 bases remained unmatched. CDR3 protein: CASTRDRGGQPQHF. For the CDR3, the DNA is TGTGCCAGCACCAGAGACAGGGGGGGACAGCCCCAGCATTTT. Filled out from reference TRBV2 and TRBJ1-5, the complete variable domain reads EPEVTQTPSHQVTQMGQEVILRCVPISNHLYFYWYRQILGQKVEFLVSFYNNEISEKSEIFDDQFSVERPDGSNFTLKIRSTKLEDSAMYFCASTRDRGGQPQHFGDGTRLSIL.

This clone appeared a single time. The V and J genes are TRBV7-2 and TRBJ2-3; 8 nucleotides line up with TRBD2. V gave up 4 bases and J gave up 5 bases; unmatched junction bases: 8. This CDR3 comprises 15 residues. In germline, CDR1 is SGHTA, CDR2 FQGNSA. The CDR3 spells CASSYTSGTQDTQYF. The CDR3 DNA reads TGTGCCAGCAGCTACACTAGCGGCACTCAAGATACGCAGTATTTT.

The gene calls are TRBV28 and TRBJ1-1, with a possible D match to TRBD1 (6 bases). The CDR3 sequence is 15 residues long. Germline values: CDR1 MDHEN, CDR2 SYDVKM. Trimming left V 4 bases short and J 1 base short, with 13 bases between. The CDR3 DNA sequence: TGTGCCAGCAGTTATGGGGGCCCAGGGAACACTGAAGCTTTCTTT. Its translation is CASSYGGPGNTEAFF.

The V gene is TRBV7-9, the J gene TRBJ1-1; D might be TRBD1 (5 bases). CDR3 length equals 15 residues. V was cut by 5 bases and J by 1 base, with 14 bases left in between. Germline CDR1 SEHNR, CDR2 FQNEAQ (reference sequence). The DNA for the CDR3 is TGTGCCAGCAGCACCCAAGGACACAAGAACACTGAAGCTTTCTTT. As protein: CASSTQGHKNTEAFF.

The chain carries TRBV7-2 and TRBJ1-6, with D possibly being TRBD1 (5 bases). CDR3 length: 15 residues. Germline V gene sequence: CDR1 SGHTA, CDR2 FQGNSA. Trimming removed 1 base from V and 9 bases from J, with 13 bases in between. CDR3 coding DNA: TGTGCCAGCAGCTTAGAATTCTCAGGGTTTTCACCCCTCCACTTT. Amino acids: CASSLEFSGFSPLHF. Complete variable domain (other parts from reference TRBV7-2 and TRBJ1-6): GAGVSQSPSNKVTEKGKDVELRCDPISGHTALYWYRQSLGQGLEFLIYFQGNSAPDKSGLPSDRFSAERTGGSVSTLTIQRTQQEDSAVYLCASSLEFSGFSPLHFGNGTRLTVT.

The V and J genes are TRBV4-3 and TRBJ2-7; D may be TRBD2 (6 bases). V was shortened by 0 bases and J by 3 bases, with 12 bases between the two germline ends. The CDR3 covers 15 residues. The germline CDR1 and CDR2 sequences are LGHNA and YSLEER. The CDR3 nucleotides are TGCGCCAGCAGCCAAGAGTGGACGGGACTCTACGAGCAGTACTTC. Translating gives CASSQEWTGLYEQYF.

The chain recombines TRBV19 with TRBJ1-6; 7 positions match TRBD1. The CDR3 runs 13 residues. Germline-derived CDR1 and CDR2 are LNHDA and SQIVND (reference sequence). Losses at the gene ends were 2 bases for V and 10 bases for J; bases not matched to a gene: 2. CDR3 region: CASSIQGGSPLHF. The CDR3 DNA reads TGTGCCAGTAGTATACAGGGGGGATCACCCCTCCACTTT.

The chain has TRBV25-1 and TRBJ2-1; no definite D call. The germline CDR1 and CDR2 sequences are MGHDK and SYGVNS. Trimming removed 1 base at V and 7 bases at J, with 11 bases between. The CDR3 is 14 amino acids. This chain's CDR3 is CASSELGIRNEQFF. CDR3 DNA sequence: TGTGCCAGCAGTGAATTGGGTATAAGGAATGAGCAGTTCTTC.

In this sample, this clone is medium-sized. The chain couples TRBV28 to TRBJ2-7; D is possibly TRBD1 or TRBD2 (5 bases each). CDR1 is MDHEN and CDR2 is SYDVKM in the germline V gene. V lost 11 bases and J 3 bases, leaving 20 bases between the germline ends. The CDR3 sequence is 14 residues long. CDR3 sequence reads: CAASIGTTGYEQYF. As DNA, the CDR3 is TGTGCCGCCTCCATCGGGACGACCGGCTACGAGCAGTACTTC.

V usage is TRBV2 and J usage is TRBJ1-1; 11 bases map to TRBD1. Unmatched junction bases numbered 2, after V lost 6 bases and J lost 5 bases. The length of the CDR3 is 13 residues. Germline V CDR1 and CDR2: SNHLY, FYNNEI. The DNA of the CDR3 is TGTGCCAGCAGGGGGGACAGGGGGACTGAAGCTTTCTTT. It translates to CASRGDRGTEAFF.

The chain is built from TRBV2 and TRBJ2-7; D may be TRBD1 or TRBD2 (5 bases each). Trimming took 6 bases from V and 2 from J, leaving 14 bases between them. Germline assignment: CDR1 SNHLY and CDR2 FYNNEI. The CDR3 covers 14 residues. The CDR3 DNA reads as TGTGCCAGCAGCCGGGACCCCACTACCTACGAGCAGTACTTC. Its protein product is CASSRDPTTYEQYF.

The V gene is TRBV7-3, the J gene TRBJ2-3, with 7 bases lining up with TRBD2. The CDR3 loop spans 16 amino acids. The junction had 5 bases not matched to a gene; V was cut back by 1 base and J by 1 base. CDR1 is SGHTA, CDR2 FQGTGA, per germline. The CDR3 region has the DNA TGTGCCAGCAGCTTAAGTTCTAGCGGACGCACAGATACGCAGTATTTT. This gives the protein CASSLSSSGRTDTQYF.

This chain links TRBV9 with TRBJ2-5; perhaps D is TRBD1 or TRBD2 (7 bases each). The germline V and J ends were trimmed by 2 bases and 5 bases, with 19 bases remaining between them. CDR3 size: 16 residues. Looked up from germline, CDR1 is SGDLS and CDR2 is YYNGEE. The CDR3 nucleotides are TGTGCCAGCAGCGTCTACTCCGGGACAGCGGGGGAGACCCAGTACTTC. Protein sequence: CASSVYSGTAGETQYF.

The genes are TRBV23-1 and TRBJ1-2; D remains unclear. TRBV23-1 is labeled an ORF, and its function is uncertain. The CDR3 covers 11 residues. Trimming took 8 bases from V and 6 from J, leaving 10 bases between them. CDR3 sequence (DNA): TGCGCCAGCCCTCCACGAGATGGCTACACCTTC. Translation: CASPPRDGYTF.

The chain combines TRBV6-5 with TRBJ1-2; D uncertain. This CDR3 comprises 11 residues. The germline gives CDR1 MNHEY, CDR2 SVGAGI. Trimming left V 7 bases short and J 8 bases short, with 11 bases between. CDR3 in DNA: TGTGCCAGCATAGCTTCATCGGGCTACACCTTC. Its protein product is CASIASSGYTF.

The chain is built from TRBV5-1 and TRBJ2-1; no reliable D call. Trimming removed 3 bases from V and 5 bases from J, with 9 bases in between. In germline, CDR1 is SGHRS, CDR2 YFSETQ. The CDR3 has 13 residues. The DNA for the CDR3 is TGCGCCAGCAGCTGGTCGGCACACAATGAGCAGTTCTTC. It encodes CASSWSAHNEQFF.

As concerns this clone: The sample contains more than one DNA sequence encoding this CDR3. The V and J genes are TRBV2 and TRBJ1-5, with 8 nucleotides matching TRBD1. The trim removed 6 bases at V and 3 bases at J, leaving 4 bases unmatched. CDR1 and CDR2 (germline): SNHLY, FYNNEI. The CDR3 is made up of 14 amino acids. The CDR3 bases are TGTGCCAGCAGAGGGACAGGTCTCAATCAGCCCCAGCATTTT. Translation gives CASRGTGLNQPQHF.